This is a list of T cell receptor beta chains from one sample in a study of radiotherapy plus CTLA-4 blockade in lung cancer. Measured with immunoSEQ multiplex PCR; TCRdb has only the in-frame clones, and not every one. The table lists 85,000 to 100,000 clones, 55% to 75% of them singletons, with around an eighth in the top ten. The source material was peripheral blood, sampled from a patient treated with radiotherapy plus ipilimumab. The receptors stem from a human donor with non-small cell lung cancer that progressed on radiotherapy plus ipilimumab. Each CDR3 is given with its conserved first and last residue. The D gene is left open where the match is weak. Clone size, where shown, is once, few, many, or a class for clones that have expanded.

CDR3 | DNA | V | D | length | J | size
CASSLSDRGETQYF | TGTGCCAGCAGCTTATCGGACAGGGGAGAGACCCAGTACTTC | TRBV7-9 | TRBD1 | 14 | TRBJ2-5 | .
CASSQLSGGRYEQYF | TGCGCCAGCAGCCAATTAAGCGGGGGTCGGTACGAGCAGTACTTC | TRBV4-1 | TRBD2 | 15 | TRBJ2-7 | .
CASSLAAQPQHF | TGTGCCAGCAGCCTTGCGGCTCAGCCCCAGCATTTT | TRBV6-1 | . | 12 | TRBJ1-5 | once
CASSASPGAGGEQYF | TGTGCCAGCAGCGCCTCTCCGGGAGCCGGGGGCGAGCAGTACTTC | TRBV9 | . | 15 | TRBJ2-7 | .
CASSLLAGGPTGELFF | TGTGCCAGCAGTTTACTAGCGGGAGGGCCTACCGGGGAGCTGTTTTTT | TRBV27 | TRBD2 | 16 | TRBJ2-2 | .
CASSLDQYTGELFF | TGTGCCAGCAGCTTAGACCAGTACACCGGGGAGCTGTTTTTT | TRBV11-3 | . | 14 | TRBJ2-2 | .
CATEGREVHGYTF | TGTGCCACCGAGGGCAGGGAAGTTCATGGCTACACCTTC | TRBV28 | . | 13 | TRBJ1-2 | .
CASSPRTNRDEQYF | TGTGCCAGTAGTCCGAGGACTAACCGCGACGAGCAGTACTTC | TRBV19 | . | 14 | TRBJ2-7 | .
CASSKGRSDHGYTF | TGTGCCAGCAGCAAGGGACGGTCAGACCATGGCTACACCTTC | TRBV5-4 | . | 14 | TRBJ1-2 | once
CASTTPGTGSYLPQHF | TGTGCCAGCACCACACCCGGGACAGGGAGCTATCTGCCCCAGCATTTT | TRBV28 | TRBD1 | 16 | TRBJ1-5 | .
CASSPVRAQIGNQPQHF | TGTGCCAGCTCACCGGTACGGGCGCAGATAGGCAATCAGCCCCAGCATTTT | TRBV18 | . | 17 | TRBJ1-5 | .
CASSSTGVGYEQYF | TGTGCCAGCAGTTCGACAGGGGTTGGTTACGAGCAGTACTTC | TRBV27 | TRBD1 | 14 | TRBJ2-7 | .
CASSADIANYGYTF | TGTGCCAGCAGCGCCGACATAGCTAACTATGGCTACACCTTC | TRBV5-4 | . | 14 | TRBJ1-2 | .
CASSLGGRFTEAFF | TGTGCCAGCAGCTTAGGGGGACGGTTCACTGAAGCTTTCTTT | TRBV7-2 | . | 14 | TRBJ1-1 | .
CASTDSRFRTNYGYTF | TGTGCCAGCACGGACAGTCGCTTCCGTACTAACTATGGCTACACCTTC | TRBV5-4 | . | 16 | TRBJ1-2 | .
CASSPSGGNYGYTF | TGCGCCAGCAGCCCTTCCGGGGGAAACTATGGCTACACCTTC | TRBV4-1 | . | 14 | TRBJ1-2 | .
CASSFSGTGGNKNIQYF | TGCGCCAGCAGCTTCAGCGGGACAGGTGGGAACAAAAACATTCAGTACTTC | TRBV4-1 | . | 17 | TRBJ2-4 | once
CASSGNPAGPYSNQPQHF | TGTGCCAGCAGCGGAAACCCCGCAGGGCCTTATAGCAATCAGCCCCAGCATTTT | TRBV21-1 | . | 18 | TRBJ1-5 | .
CASSPENTEAFF | TGTGCCAGCTCTCCCGAGAACACTGAAGCTTTCTTT | TRBV18 | . | 12 | TRBJ1-1 | .
CASSPFSGRRAKNIQYF | TGTGCCAGTAGTCCCTTTAGCGGGAGAAGGGCCAAAAACATTCAGTACTTC | TRBV19 | TRBD2 | 17 | TRBJ2-4 | .
CATQAGTSGYNEQFF | TGTGCCACCCAAGCCGGGACTAGCGGGTACAATGAGCAGTTCTTC | TRBV27 | TRBD2 | 15 | TRBJ2-1 | .
CASSSGRKGYEQYF | TGTGCCAGCAGTAGCGGGAGGAAAGGATACGAGCAGTACTTC | TRBV5-4 | TRBD2 | 14 | TRBJ2-7 | .
CASSQDQTPSGAYEQYF | TGTGCCAGCAGCCAAGACCAGACCCCTAGCGGTGCCTACGAGCAGTACTTC | TRBV4-2 | TRBD2 | 17 | TRBJ2-7 | few
CASSSSPQGGNGYTF | TGCGCCAGCAGCTCGTCCCCTCAGGGTGGAAATGGCTACACCTTC | TRBV5-1 | . | 15 | TRBJ1-2 | .
CASSHATGEQYF | TGCGCCAGCAGCCACGCCACTGGCGAGCAGTACTTC | TRBV4-3 | . | 12 | TRBJ2-7 | .
CASSLNGLEGDTQYF | TGTGCCAGCAGCTTAAACGGACTAGAGGGGGATACGCAGTATTTT | TRBV7-3 | TRBD2 | 15 | TRBJ2-3 | .
CASSEGNEQYF | TGTGCCAGCAGTGAAGGAAACGAGCAGTACTTC | TRBV27 | . | 11 | TRBJ2-7 | few
CASSLRTDQGGELFF | TGCGCCAGCAGCTTGAGAACAGATCAGGGAGGGGAGCTGTTTTTT | TRBV5-1 | . | 15 | TRBJ2-2 | few
CASSLEQGGPDTQYF | TGCGCCAGCAGCTTGGAGCAGGGTGGACCAGATACGCAGTATTTT | TRBV5-1 | . | 15 | TRBJ2-3 | .
CASSLSTGGKNIQYF | TGTGCCAGCAGTTTATCGACAGGGGGCAAAAACATTCAGTACTTC | TRBV28 | TRBD1 | 15 | TRBJ2-4 | .
CASSSGAYGYTF | TGTGCCAGCAGCTCGGGCGCCTATGGCTACACCTTC | TRBV7-2 | . | 12 | TRBJ1-2 | .